This is a list of T cell receptor beta chains from one sample in a study of beta chain features in type 1 diabetes. The method was immunoSEQ multiplex PCR; TCRdb's version includes in-frame clones alone and lacks a portion of them. The sample consists of 240,000 or so clones, roughly 70% of them appearing once. Sequenced input: naive CD4+ T cells from blood. The receptors stem from a man younger than 45 in good health. Each CDR3 is given with its conserved first and last residue. D genes are given only for firm matches. Size values are once, few and many counts, or a class for expanded clones, and some rows have none.

D gene: TRBD2; clone size: .; V gene: TRBV19; J gene: TRBJ2-5; CDR3 protein: CASSPAALAGVETQYF; CDR3 DNA: TGTGCCAGTAGTCCTGCTGCGCTAGCGGGAGTAGAGACCCAGTACTTC
D gene: .; clone size: .; V gene: TRBV29-1; J gene: TRBJ2-5; CDR3 protein: CSARRGERTQYF; CDR3 DNA: TGCAGCGCCCGGCGGGGTGAGCGGACCCAGTACTTC
D gene: TRBD1; clone size: .; V gene: TRBV30; J gene: TRBJ1-1; CDR3 protein: CAWRTGSNTEAFF; CDR3 DNA: TGTGCCTGGAGGACAGGGTCGAACACTGAAGCTTTCTTT
D gene: .; clone size: .; V gene: TRBV30; J gene: TRBJ2-2; CDR3 protein: CAWSPLSGELFF; CDR3 DNA: TGTGCCTGGAGTCCCCTTTCCGGGGAGCTGTTTTTT
D gene: .; clone size: once; V gene: TRBV9; J gene: TRBJ2-3; CDR3 protein: CASSALGPTDTQYF; CDR3 DNA: TGTGCCAGCAGCGCACTGGGACCCACAGATACGCAGTATTTT
D gene: TRBD2; clone size: few; V gene: TRBV7-7; J gene: TRBJ2-1; CDR3 protein: CASSSPGGEQFF; CDR3 DNA: TGTGCCAGCAGCTCCCCGGGGGGTGAGCAGTTCTTC
D gene: TRBD2; clone size: .; V gene: TRBV18; J gene: TRBJ2-1; CDR3 protein: CASSPPLPSGRDEQFF; CDR3 DNA: TGTGCCAGCTCACCACCCCTTCCCAGCGGGAGGGATGAGCAGTTCTTC
D gene: TRBD2; clone size: .; V gene: TRBV4-3; J gene: TRBJ2-1; CDR3 protein: CASSPLGVAGGNNEQFF; CDR3 DNA: TGCGCCAGCAGCCCCTTAGGGGTAGCGGGAGGAAATAATGAGCAGTTCTTC
D gene: TRBD2; clone size: .; V gene: TRBV7-2; J gene: TRBJ2-1; CDR3 protein: CASSPRTSGGYNEQFF; CDR3 DNA: TGTGCCAGCAGCCCTCGGACTAGCGGGGGTTACAATGAGCAGTTCTTC
D gene: TRBD1; clone size: few; V gene: TRBV28; J gene: TRBJ2-3; CDR3 protein: CASSFDRGVDTQYF; CDR3 DNA: TGTGCCAGCAGTTTCGACAGGGGCGTGGATACGCAGTATTTT
D gene: TRBD1; clone size: .; V gene: TRBV2; J gene: TRBJ2-7; CDR3 protein: CASSEGTGNYEQYF; CDR3 DNA: TGTGCCAGCAGTGAAGGGACAGGGAACTACGAGCAGTACTTC
D gene: .; clone size: .; V gene: TRBV2; J gene: TRBJ2-1; CDR3 protein: CASSERRGNEQFF; CDR3 DNA: TGTGCCAGCAGTGAACGTAGGGGTAATGAGCAGTTCTTC
D gene: .; clone size: .; V gene: TRBV25-1; J gene: TRBJ1-1; CDR3 protein: CASSEPRGAVTEAFF; CDR3 DNA: TGTGCCAGCAGTGAACCCCGCGGGGCCGTTACTGAAGCTTTCTTT
D gene: TRBD1; clone size: .; V gene: TRBV29-1; J gene: TRBJ2-7; CDR3 protein: CSATGLGQEKSYEQYF; CDR3 DNA: TGCAGCGCCACGGGGTTGGGACAGGAGAAATCCTACGAGCAGTACTTC
D gene: .; clone size: .; V gene: TRBV30; J gene: TRBJ2-1; CDR3 protein: CAWSVRAINRGEQFF; CDR3 DNA: TGTGCCTGGAGTGTCCGCGCTATCAACCGGGGAGAGCAGTTCTTC
D gene: .; clone size: .; V gene: TRBV30; J gene: TRBJ1-1; CDR3 protein: CAWNSPGMNTEAFF; CDR3 DNA: TGTGCCTGGAACTCCCCGGGTATGAACACTGAAGCTTTCTTT
D gene: .; clone size: .; V gene: TRBV30; J gene: TRBJ2-3; CDR3 protein: CAWSSKRQGGTDTQYF; CDR3 DNA: TGTGCCTGGAGTTCCAAAAGACAGGGAGGGACAGATACGCAGTATTTT
D gene: TRBD1; clone size: .; V gene: TRBV7-9; J gene: TRBJ2-5; CDR3 protein: CASSRDRGRQETQYF; CDR3 DNA: TGTGCCAGCAGCCGGGACAGGGGCCGCCAAGAGACCCAGTACTTC
D gene: .; clone size: .; V gene: TRBV6-5; J gene: TRBJ2-1; CDR3 protein: CASSLEREQFF; CDR3 DNA: TGTGCCAGCAGCCTCGAGAGAGAGCAGTTCTTC
D gene: .; clone size: few; V gene: TRBV2; J gene: TRBJ2-3; CDR3 protein: CANANRVLTDTQYF; CDR3 DNA: TGTGCCAACGCAAACAGGGTTCTCACAGATACGCAGTATTTT
D gene: .; clone size: .; V gene: TRBV10-3; J gene: TRBJ1-5; CDR3 protein: CAISEGPGPQPQHF; CDR3 DNA: TGTGCCATCAGTGAGGGCCCAGGCCCCCAGCCCCAGCATTTT
D gene: TRBD2; clone size: few; V gene: TRBV2; J gene: TRBJ2-7; CDR3 protein: CASSVAGRSYEQYF; CDR3 DNA: TGTGCCAGCAGTGTAGCGGGCCGCTCCTACGAGCAGTACTTC
D gene: TRBD2; clone size: .; V gene: TRBV5-4; J gene: TRBJ2-7; CDR3 protein: CASSYSGRGLYEQYF; CDR3 DNA: TGTGCCAGCAGCTATAGCGGGAGAGGCCTCTACGAGCAGTACTTC
D gene: .; clone size: .; V gene: TRBV5-1; J gene: TRBJ1-2; CDR3 protein: CASSFGQWDGYTF; CDR3 DNA: TGCGCCAGCAGCTTCGGACAGTGGGATGGCTACACCTTC
D gene: .; clone size: .; V gene: TRBV30; J gene: TRBJ1-2; CDR3 protein: CAWSVERGYTF; CDR3 DNA: TGTGCCTGGAGTGTAGAGAGGGGCTACACCTTC
D gene: .; clone size: .; V gene: TRBV29-1; J gene: TRBJ2-3; CDR3 protein: CSVEAPFGPLRTDTQYF; CDR3 DNA: TGCAGCGTTGAAGCCCCGTTCGGGCCACTCCGCACAGATACGCAGTATTTT
D gene: .; clone size: .; V gene: TRBV6-6; J gene: TRBJ2-1; CDR3 protein: CASRQGVTYNEQFF; CDR3 DNA: TGTGCCAGCAGACAGGGCGTGACCTACAATGAGCAGTTCTTC
D gene: TRBD2; clone size: once; V gene: TRBV7-2; J gene: TRBJ2-1; CDR3 protein: CASSPTGTNYNEQFF; CDR3 DNA: TGTGCCAGCAGCCCCACCGGGACTAACTACAATGAGCAGTTCTTC
D gene: TRBD2; clone size: .; V gene: TRBV7-2; J gene: TRBJ2-5; CDR3 protein: CASSLGGPSGRETQYF; CDR3 DNA: TGTGCCAGCAGCTTAGGCGGGCCTAGCGGGAGGGAGACCCAGTACTTC
D gene: TRBD2; clone size: .; V gene: TRBV7-2; J gene: TRBJ2-5; CDR3 protein: CASRPTSGGGQETQYF; CDR3 DNA: TGTGCCAGCAGACCCACTAGCGGGGGGGGTCAAGAGACCCAGTACTTC
D gene: .; clone size: few; V gene: TRBV2; J gene: TRBJ2-1; CDR3 protein: CASSYGLNYNEQFF; CDR3 DNA: TGTGCCAGCAGCTACGGGCTGAACTACAATGAGCAGTTCTTC
D gene: TRBD1; clone size: .; V gene: TRBV30; J gene: TRBJ1-5; CDR3 protein: CAWSAAGQAQPQHF; CDR3 DNA: TGTGCCTGGAGCGCCGCCGGACAGGCTCAGCCCCAGCATTTT
D gene: TRBD1; clone size: few; V gene: TRBV5-1; J gene: TRBJ2-1; CDR3 protein: CASSPGQVYNEQFF; CDR3 DNA: TGCGCCAGCAGCCCTGGACAGGTTTACAATGAGCAGTTCTTC